A selection of T cell receptor beta chains follows, all from one sample in a study of T cell responses to AZD1222 COVID-19 vaccine. The data were produced by immunoSEQ multiplex PCR, yet TCRdb's version contains in-frame clones alone and is incomplete. Of 100,000 to 150,000 clones detected, around 90% appear once; the ten largest clones hold under 4.5%. The specimen comprised peripheral blood, sampled on day 0 of AZD1222 vaccination. The receptor source for this set is an adult in good health. CDR3s include the opening cysteine and the closing phenylalanine or tryptophan. Each record gives: V gene, D gene, clone size, J gene, CDR3 protein, CDR3 DNA. The D gene is left open where the match is weak. Only part of the rows carry a size: once, few, many, or a class if the clone is expanded.

v_call: TRBV9
d_call: .
clone_size: .
j_call: TRBJ1-4
cdr3_aa: CASSPYGESTNEKLFF
cdr3_nt: TGTGCCAGCAGCCCCTACGGGGAGTCGACTAATGAAAAACTGTTTTTT

v_call: TRBV10-2
d_call: .
clone_size: .
j_call: TRBJ1-5
cdr3_aa: CASSEAPWGGPQHF
cdr3_nt: TGCGCCAGCAGTGAAGCCCCTTGGGGCGGGCCCCAGCATTTT

v_call: TRBV27
d_call: TRBD2
clone_size: .
j_call: TRBJ2-7
cdr3_aa: CASSFSGSYYYEQYF
cdr3_nt: TGTGCCAGCAGTTTTAGCGGGAGCTACTACTACGAGCAGTACTTC

v_call: TRBV9
d_call: .
clone_size: .
j_call: TRBJ1-1
cdr3_aa: CASSGAGVNTEAFF
cdr3_nt: TGTGCCAGCAGCGGGGCAGGGGTGAACACTGAAGCTTTCTTT

v_call: TRBV24-1
d_call: .
clone_size: .
j_call: TRBJ1-1
cdr3_aa: CATAFGTEAFF
cdr3_nt: TGTGCCACGGCTTTTGGCACTGAAGCTTTCTTT

v_call: TRBV7-3
d_call: .
clone_size: .
j_call: TRBJ1-1
cdr3_aa: CASSLNPGQGTEAFF
cdr3_nt: TGTGCCAGCAGCTTAAATCCAGGGCAGGGCACTGAAGCTTTCTTT

v_call: TRBV10-3
d_call: TRBD1
clone_size: .
j_call: TRBJ2-1
cdr3_aa: CAISERDRAYNEQFF
cdr3_nt: TGTGCCATCAGTGAGCGGGACAGGGCATACAATGAGCAGTTCTTC

v_call: TRBV24-1
d_call: TRBD2
clone_size: .
j_call: TRBJ2-3
cdr3_aa: CATSDPRGSGRTTDTQYF
cdr3_nt: TGTGCCACCAGTGACCCGCGGGGTAGCGGGAGGACCACAGATACGCAGTATTTT

v_call: TRBV18
d_call: .
clone_size: .
j_call: TRBJ2-7
cdr3_aa: CASSPGPSYEQYF
cdr3_nt: TGTGCCAGCTCACCCGGGCCTTCCTACGAGCAGTACTTC

v_call: TRBV2
d_call: .
clone_size: .
j_call: TRBJ1-5
cdr3_aa: CASSEQGTKSGNQPQHF
cdr3_nt: TGTGCCAGCAGTGAACAGGGGACGAAATCGGGCAATCAGCCCCAGCATTTT

v_call: TRBV5-1
d_call: .
clone_size: .
j_call: TRBJ1-2
cdr3_aa: CASKTGRDAYGYTF
cdr3_nt: TGCGCCAGCAAAACGGGCAGGGATGCCTATGGCTACACCTTC

v_call: TRBV19
d_call: .
clone_size: few
j_call: TRBJ1-1
cdr3_aa: CASSIEGSSVF
cdr3_nt: TGTGCCAGTAGTATCGAGGGCAGTTCCGTCTTT

v_call: TRBV27
d_call: TRBD2
clone_size: .
j_call: TRBJ2-7
cdr3_aa: CASTRTSGGSYEQYF
cdr3_nt: TGTGCCAGCACCAGGACTAGCGGGGGCTCCTACGAGCAGTACTTC

v_call: TRBV2
d_call: TRBD1
clone_size: .
j_call: TRBJ2-4
cdr3_aa: CASSGRTGAGIQYF
cdr3_nt: TGTGCCAGCAGTGGAAGGACAGGGGCAGGCATTCAGTACTTC

v_call: TRBV4-3
d_call: .
clone_size: .
j_call: TRBJ1-1
cdr3_aa: CASSRDRNTEAFF
cdr3_nt: TGCGCCAGCAGCCGCGACAGGAACACTGAAGCTTTCTTT

v_call: TRBV4-1
d_call: TRBD2
clone_size: .
j_call: TRBJ2-2
cdr3_aa: CASTPSGRGKGNTGELFF
cdr3_nt: TGCGCCAGCACCCCTAGCGGGAGGGGAAAAGGGAACACCGGGGAGCTGTTTTTT

v_call: TRBV18
d_call: TRBD1
clone_size: .
j_call: TRBJ2-1
cdr3_aa: CASSPRTGGQNEQFF
cdr3_nt: TGTGCCAGCTCACCAAGGACAGGGGGTCAAAATGAGCAGTTCTTC

v_call: TRBV28
d_call: .
clone_size: .
j_call: TRBJ1-1
cdr3_aa: CASSLQRTVPNTEAFF
cdr3_nt: TGTGCCAGCAGTTTACAGCGGACAGTCCCGAACACTGAAGCTTTCTTT

v_call: TRBV5-4
d_call: .
clone_size: .
j_call: TRBJ1-1
cdr3_aa: CASSLVREGTEAFF
cdr3_nt: TGTGCCAGCAGCTTGGTCAGAGAAGGAACTGAAGCTTTCTTT

v_call: TRBV28
d_call: TRBD2
clone_size: .
j_call: TRBJ2-7
cdr3_aa: CASSPGTSGEYEQYF
cdr3_nt: TGTGCCAGCAGCCCCGGGACTAGCGGAGAGTACGAGCAGTACTTC

v_call: TRBV4-1
d_call: .
clone_size: .
j_call: TRBJ2-7
cdr3_aa: CASSPRLGYEQYF
cdr3_nt: TGCGCCAGCAGCCCCAGGTTGGGCTACGAGCAGTACTTC

v_call: TRBV4-3
d_call: .
clone_size: .
j_call: TRBJ1-2
cdr3_aa: CASSLSGYGYTF
cdr3_nt: TGCGCCAGCAGCCTGTCAGGGTACGGCTACACCTTC

v_call: TRBV29-1
d_call: .
clone_size: .
j_call: TRBJ1-2
cdr3_aa: CSVEDQPGRYTF
cdr3_nt: TGCAGCGTTGAAGATCAGCCGGGGAGATACACCTTC

v_call: TRBV4-1
d_call: .
clone_size: .
j_call: TRBJ1-1
cdr3_aa: CASSQERAGPNTEAFF
cdr3_nt: TGCGCCAGCAGCCAAGAGAGGGCAGGGCCGAACACTGAAGCTTTCTTT

v_call: TRBV7-9
d_call: .
clone_size: .
j_call: TRBJ1-2
cdr3_aa: CASSLASGPGYTF
cdr3_nt: TGTGCCAGCAGCTTAGCCTCAGGCCCTGGCTACACCTTC

v_call: TRBV6-4
d_call: TRBD2
clone_size: .
j_call: TRBJ2-3
cdr3_aa: CASSEEIAGGQDTQYF
cdr3_nt: TGTGCCAGCAGTGAGGAGATAGCGGGAGGGCAAGATACGCAGTATTTT

v_call: TRBV28
d_call: TRBD1
clone_size: .
j_call: TRBJ2-3
cdr3_aa: CASSHEGAHTDTQYF
cdr3_nt: TGTGCCAGCAGTCATGAGGGGGCCCACACAGATACGCAGTATTTT

v_call: TRBV2
d_call: TRBD1
clone_size: .
j_call: TRBJ1-4
cdr3_aa: CASRGTGTNEKLFF
cdr3_nt: TGTGCCAGCAGAGGGACAGGAACTAATGAAAAACTGTTTTTT

v_call: TRBV7-3
d_call: TRBD1
clone_size: .
j_call: TRBJ2-7
cdr3_aa: CASSSAGTGDHEQYF
cdr3_nt: TGTGCCAGCAGCTCAGCCGGGACAGGGGACCACGAGCAGTACTTC

v_call: TRBV19
d_call: .
clone_size: .
j_call: TRBJ1-3
cdr3_aa: CASSTRQAGNTIYF
cdr3_nt: TGTGCCAGTTCAACAAGGCAGGCTGGAAACACCATATATTTT

v_call: TRBV21-1
d_call: .
clone_size: .
j_call: TRBJ2-3
cdr3_aa: CASSRYRPPVDTQYF
cdr3_nt: TGTGCCAGCAGCAGATACAGGCCTCCGGTAGATACGCAGTATTTT

v_call: TRBV6-6
d_call: .
clone_size: .
j_call: TRBJ2-7
cdr3_aa: CASSYSGGAGEQYF
cdr3_nt: TGTGCCAGCAGTTACTCGGGGGGGGCTGGAGAGCAGTACTTC

v_call: TRBV5-1
d_call: .
clone_size: .
j_call: TRBJ2-5
cdr3_aa: CASSFIAAAAETQYF
cdr3_nt: TGCGCCAGCAGCTTCATTGCGGCGGCGGCAGAGACCCAGTACTTC

v_call: TRBV19
d_call: TRBD2
clone_size: .
j_call: TRBJ2-1
cdr3_aa: CASRDTSGRGEQFF
cdr3_nt: TGTGCCAGTAGGGATACTAGCGGGAGAGGTGAGCAGTTCTTC

v_call: TRBV24-1
d_call: .
clone_size: once
j_call: TRBJ1-2
cdr3_aa: CATSGSYGYTF
cdr3_nt: TGTGCCACCAGTGGCAGCTATGGCTACACCTTC

v_call: TRBV5-1
d_call: .
clone_size: .
j_call: TRBJ2-7
cdr3_aa: CASSLLSGVEQYF
cdr3_nt: TGCGCCAGCAGCTTGTTGTCAGGGGTCGAGCAGTACTTC

v_call: TRBV5-1
d_call: TRBD1
clone_size: .
j_call: TRBJ1-2
cdr3_aa: CASSPRTGGYYGYTF
cdr3_nt: TGCGCCAGCAGCCCTCGGACAGGGGGCTATTATGGCTACACCTTC

v_call: TRBV28
d_call: TRBD2
clone_size: .
j_call: TRBJ2-1
cdr3_aa: CASSPSGGIYNEQFF
cdr3_nt: TGTGCCAGCAGTCCTAGCGGGGGTATCTACAATGAGCAGTTCTTC

v_call: TRBV27
d_call: TRBD2
clone_size: .
j_call: TRBJ2-1
cdr3_aa: CASSLSLAGVAYNEQFF
cdr3_nt: TGTGCCAGCAGTTTATCGCTAGCGGGAGTGGCCTACAATGAGCAGTTCTTC

v_call: TRBV24-1
d_call: .
clone_size: .
j_call: TRBJ2-2
cdr3_aa: CATSELRGTGELFF
cdr3_nt: TGTGCCACCAGTGAGTTAAGGGGAACCGGGGAGCTGTTTTTT

v_call: TRBV19
d_call: .
clone_size: .
j_call: TRBJ1-1
cdr3_aa: CASEGRNTEAFF
cdr3_nt: TGTGCCAGTGAAGGGAGGAACACTGAAGCTTTCTTT

v_call: TRBV4-3
d_call: .
clone_size: .
j_call: TRBJ1-2
cdr3_aa: CASSQGLSGYGYTF
cdr3_nt: TGCGCCAGCAGCCAAGGGCTATCAGGGTATGGCTACACCTTC

v_call: TRBV2
d_call: .
clone_size: once
j_call: TRBJ1-4
cdr3_aa: CASSRERDGEKLFF
cdr3_nt: TGTGCCAGCAGTCGGGAAAGGGACGGCGAAAAACTGTTTTTT

v_call: TRBV15
d_call: TRBD1
clone_size: .
j_call: TRBJ1-6
cdr3_aa: CATSKTGTGYSPLHF
cdr3_nt: TGTGCCACCAGCAAGACCGGGACAGGATATTCACCCCTCCACTTT

v_call: TRBV9
d_call: .
clone_size: .
j_call: TRBJ1-1
cdr3_aa: CASSVGGISGTEAFF
cdr3_nt: TGTGCCAGCAGCGTAGGGGGGATTTCCGGGACAGAAGCTTTCTTT

v_call: TRBV6-1
d_call: .
clone_size: .
j_call: TRBJ1-4
cdr3_aa: CASSENPRTATNEKLFF
cdr3_nt: TGTGCCAGCAGTGAAAACCCGAGGACCGCAACTAATGAAAAACTGTTTTTT

v_call: TRBV12-3/TRBV12-4
d_call: .
clone_size: .
j_call: TRBJ2-1
cdr3_aa: CASRLADYNEQFF
cdr3_nt: TGTGCCAGCAGACTGGCAGACTACAATGAGCAGTTCTTC

v_call: TRBV10-1
d_call: .
clone_size: .
j_call: TRBJ2-3
cdr3_aa: CASSESGTASTDTQYF
cdr3_nt: TGCGCCAGCAGTGAGTCTGGGACCGCTAGCACAGATACGCAGTATTTT

v_call: TRBV28
d_call: .
clone_size: .
j_call: TRBJ2-7
cdr3_aa: CASSDRRLFYEQYF
cdr3_nt: TGTGCCAGCAGTGACCGTCGACTATTCTACGAGCAGTACTTC

v_call: TRBV19
d_call: .
clone_size: .
j_call: TRBJ1-1
cdr3_aa: CASSNWAGIGTEAFF
cdr3_nt: TGTGCCAGTAGTAATTGGGCAGGGATCGGCACTGAAGCTTTCTTT

v_call: TRBV11-3
d_call: TRBD1
clone_size: .
j_call: TRBJ2-7
cdr3_aa: CASSLGTGYYEQYF
cdr3_nt: TGTGCCAGCAGCTTAGGGACAGGCTATTACGAGCAGTACTTC